Shown below are 7 T cell receptor beta chains from a single sample sequenced in a study of cytomegalovirus exposure and HLA in healthy donors. The primer mix had 60 Vbeta and 13 Jbeta primers. Profiled with immunoSEQ multiplex PCR; TCRdb holds only in-frame clones, not every one. The repertoire holds more than 100,000 clones, with 65% to 85% as singletons. The sequencing sample was made of PBMCs. The receptor source for this set is a man over 45 in good health and CMV-seronegative.

This sequence joins TRBV7-3 and TRBJ1-2, with TRBD1 identical over 9 bases. CDR3 length: 16 residues. V lost 5 bases, J lost 4 bases, and 11 bases stayed unmatched. Germline CDR1 SGHTA, CDR2 FQGTGA. DNA for the CDR3: TGTGCCAGCAGCCCGTCCCCGGGACAGGGAAGCTATGGCTACACCTTC. Amino acids: CASSPSPGQGSYGYTF.

This clone was detected only a few times. V and J are TRBV6-5 and TRBJ1-2; TRBD1 agrees at 9 bases. The CDR3 extends over 13 amino acids. J gave up 5 bases and V 5 bases, and 3 bases lay outside the gene matches. Germline CDR1 reads MNHEY; CDR2 reads SVGAGI. CDR3 loop: CASSKGQGYGYTF. The CDR3 DNA follows: TGTGCCAGCAGTAAGGGACAGGGTTATGGCTACACCTTC.

This clone was counted a single time. J is TRBJ1-4 and V is TRBV15; possibly TRBD1 for D (5 bases). The CDR3 has 15 residues. V dropped 0 bases and J dropped 10 bases, with 15 bases sitting between them. Germline lookup yields CDR1 LNHNV and CDR2 YYDKDF (reference sequence). DNA for the CDR3: TGTGCCACCAGCAGAGAAAGACAGTTAATTAGAAAACTGTTTTTT. This translates into CATSRERQLIRKLFF.

The genes are TRBV27 and TRBJ1-1, with 7 bases lining up with TRBD1. This CDR3 region has 16 residues. Germline loops: CDR1 MNHEY, CDR2 SMNVEV (reference sequence). The CDR3 bases are TGTGCGACTGGCCAGGGGGGATCATCGATGAACACTGAAGCTTTCTTT. It is translated as CATGQGGSSMNTEAFF.

J is TRBJ2-7 and V is TRBV7-6; tentative D call: TRBD2 (6 bases). Per germline, CDR1 SGHVS and CDR2 FNYEAQ. The CDR3 consists of 16 residues. V dropped 1 base and J dropped 7 bases, with 20 bases sitting between them. In DNA, the CDR3 is TGTGCCAGCAGCTTAGGCGGACTAACAACCTTGAGGGAGCAGTACTTC. Protein: CASSLGGLTTLREQYF.

The rearrangement joins TRBV25-1 to TRBJ2-2, with 8 nucleotides matching TRBD1. This CDR3 has 16 amino acids. Germline CDR1 reads MGHDK; CDR2 reads SYGVNS. V lost 4 bases and J lost 1; bases outside the gene matches: 5. The CDR3: CASSGRGRGNTGELFF. The CDR3 DNA reads TGTGCCAGCAGTGGCAGGGGGCGCGGGAACACCGGGGAGCTGTTTTTT.

This chain joins TRBV25-1 and TRBJ2-7; D possibly corresponds to TRBD2 (6 bases). V lost 6 bases and J 8 bases, leaving 14 bases between the germline ends. The CDR3 sequence is 12 residues long. The germline V gene encodes CDR1 MGHDK and CDR2 SYGVNS. The CDR3, as DNA: TGTGCCAGCAGGGGAGGCGCAGGACAGCAGTACTTC. Amino acid sequence: CASRGGAGQQYF.